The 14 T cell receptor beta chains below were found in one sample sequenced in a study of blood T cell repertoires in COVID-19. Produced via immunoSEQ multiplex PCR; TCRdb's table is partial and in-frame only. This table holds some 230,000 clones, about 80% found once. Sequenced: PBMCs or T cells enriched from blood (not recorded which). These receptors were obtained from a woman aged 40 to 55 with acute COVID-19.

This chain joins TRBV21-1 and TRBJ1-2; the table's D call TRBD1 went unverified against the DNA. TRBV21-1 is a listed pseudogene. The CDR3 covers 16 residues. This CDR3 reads CASRKVSTRFNYGYTF. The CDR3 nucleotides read TGTGCCAGCCGGAAGGTTTCGACACGATTTAACTATGGCTACACCTTC.

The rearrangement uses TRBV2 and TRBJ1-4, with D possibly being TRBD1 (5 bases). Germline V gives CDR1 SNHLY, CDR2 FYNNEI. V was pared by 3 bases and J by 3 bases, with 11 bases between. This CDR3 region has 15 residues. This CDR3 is CASSEGGGANEKLFF. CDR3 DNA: TGTGCCAGCAGTGAGGGGGGAGGGGCTAATGAAAAACTGTTTTTT.

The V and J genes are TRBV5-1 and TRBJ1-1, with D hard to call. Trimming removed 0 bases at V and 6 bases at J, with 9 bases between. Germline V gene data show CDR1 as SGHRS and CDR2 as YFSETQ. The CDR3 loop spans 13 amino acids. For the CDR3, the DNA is TGCGCCAGCAGCTTGGGAGTTCAGGCTGAAGCTTTCTTT. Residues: CASSLGVQAEAFF. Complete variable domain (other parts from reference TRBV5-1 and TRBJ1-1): KAGVTQTPRYLIKTRGQQVTLSCSPISGHRSVSWYQQTPGQGLQFLFEYFSETQRNKGNFPGRFSGRQFSNSRSEMNVSTLELGDSALYLCASSLGVQAEAFFGQGTRLTVV.

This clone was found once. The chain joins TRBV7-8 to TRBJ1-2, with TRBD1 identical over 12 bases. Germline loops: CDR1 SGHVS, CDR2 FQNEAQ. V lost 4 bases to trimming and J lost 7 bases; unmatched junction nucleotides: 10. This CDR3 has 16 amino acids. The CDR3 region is CASSSGDRGRLGGYTF. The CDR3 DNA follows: TGTGCCAGCAGCTCGGGGGACAGGGGGCGCCTAGGTGGCTACACCTTC.

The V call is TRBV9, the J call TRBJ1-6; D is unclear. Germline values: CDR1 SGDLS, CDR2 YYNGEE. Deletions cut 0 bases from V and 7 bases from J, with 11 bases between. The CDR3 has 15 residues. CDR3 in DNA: TGTGCCAGCAGCGTAGAGGGAGACGGGAATTCACCCCTCCACTTT. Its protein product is CASSVEGDGNSPLHF.

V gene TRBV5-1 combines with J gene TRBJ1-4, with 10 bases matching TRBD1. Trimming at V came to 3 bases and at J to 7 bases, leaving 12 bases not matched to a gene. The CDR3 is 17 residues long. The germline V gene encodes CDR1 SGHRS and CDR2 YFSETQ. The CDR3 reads CASSSSLWTGGSEKLFF. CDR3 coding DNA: TGCGCCAGCAGCTCCTCCCTCTGGACAGGGGGTTCTGAAAAACTGTTTTTT.

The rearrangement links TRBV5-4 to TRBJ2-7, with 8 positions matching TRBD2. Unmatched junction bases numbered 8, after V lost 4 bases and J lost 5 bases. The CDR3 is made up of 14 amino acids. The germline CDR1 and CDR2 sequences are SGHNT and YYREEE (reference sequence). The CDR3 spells CASSNGLARNEQYF. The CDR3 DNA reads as TGTGCCAGCAGCAACGGACTAGCCCGTAACGAGCAGTACTTC.

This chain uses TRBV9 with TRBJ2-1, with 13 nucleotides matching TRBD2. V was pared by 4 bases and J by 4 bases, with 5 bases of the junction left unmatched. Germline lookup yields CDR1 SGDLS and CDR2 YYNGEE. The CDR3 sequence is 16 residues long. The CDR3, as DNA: TGTGCCAGCAGCCCATTACTAGCGGGAGGGTACAATGAGCAGTTCTTC. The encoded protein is CASSPLLAGGYNEQFF.

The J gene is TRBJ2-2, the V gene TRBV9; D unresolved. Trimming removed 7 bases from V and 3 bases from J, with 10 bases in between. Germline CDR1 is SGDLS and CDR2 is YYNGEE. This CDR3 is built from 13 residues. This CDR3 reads CASEAGYTGELFF. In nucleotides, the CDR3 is TGTGCCAGCGAAGCCGGGTACACCGGGGAGCTGTTTTTT. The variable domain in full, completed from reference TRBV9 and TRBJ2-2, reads DSGVTQTPKHLITATGQRVTLRCSPRSGDLSVYWYQQSLDQGLQFLIQYYNGEERAKGNILERFSAQQFPDLHSELNLSSLELGDSALYFCASEAGYTGELFFGEGSRLTVL.

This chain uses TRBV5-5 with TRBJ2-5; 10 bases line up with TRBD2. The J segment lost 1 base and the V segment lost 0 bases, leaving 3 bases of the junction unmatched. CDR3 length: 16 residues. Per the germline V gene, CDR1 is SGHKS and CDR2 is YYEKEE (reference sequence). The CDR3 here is CASSLGASGGQETQYF. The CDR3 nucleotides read TGTGCCAGCAGCTTGGGTGCTAGCGGGGGCCAAGAGACCCAGTACTTC.

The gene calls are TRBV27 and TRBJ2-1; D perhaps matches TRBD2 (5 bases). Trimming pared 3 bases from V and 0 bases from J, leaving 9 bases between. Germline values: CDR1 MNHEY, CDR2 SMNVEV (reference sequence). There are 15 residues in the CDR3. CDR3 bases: TGTGCCAGCAGTTTCCCGGGGAGCTCCTACAATGAGCAGTTCTTC. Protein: CASSFPGSSYNEQFF.

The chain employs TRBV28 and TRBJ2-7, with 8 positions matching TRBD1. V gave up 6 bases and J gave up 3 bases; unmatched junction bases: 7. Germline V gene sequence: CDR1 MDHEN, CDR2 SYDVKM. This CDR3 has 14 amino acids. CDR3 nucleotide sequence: TGTGCCAGCAGCATCGCTACAGGGGGCTACGAGCAGTACTTC. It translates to CASSIATGGYEQYF.

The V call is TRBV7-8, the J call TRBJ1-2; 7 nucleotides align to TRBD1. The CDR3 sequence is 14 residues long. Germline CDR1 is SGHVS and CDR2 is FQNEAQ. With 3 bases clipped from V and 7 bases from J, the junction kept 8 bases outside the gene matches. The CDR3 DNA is TGTGCCAGCAGCTTTATTCAGGGGGTTTTTGGCTACACCTTC. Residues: CASSFIQGVFGYTF.

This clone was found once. CDR3 DNA sequence: TGTGCCAGCAGCAAACCCCGGGGGAGCTCCTACGAGCAGTACTTC. Amino acid sequence: CASSKPRGSSYEQYF. The genes are TRBV21-1 and TRBJ2-7; the table gives TRBD2 as D, unverified against the DNA. TRBV21-1 is a documented pseudogene. The CDR3 length is 15 residues.